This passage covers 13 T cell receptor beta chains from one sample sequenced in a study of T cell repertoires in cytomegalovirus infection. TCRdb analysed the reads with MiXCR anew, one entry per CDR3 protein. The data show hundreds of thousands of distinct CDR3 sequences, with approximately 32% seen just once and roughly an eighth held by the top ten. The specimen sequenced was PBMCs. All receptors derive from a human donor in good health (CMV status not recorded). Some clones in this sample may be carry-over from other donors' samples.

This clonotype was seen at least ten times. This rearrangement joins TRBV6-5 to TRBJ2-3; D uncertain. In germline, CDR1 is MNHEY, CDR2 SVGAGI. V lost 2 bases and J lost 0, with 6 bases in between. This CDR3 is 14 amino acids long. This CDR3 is CASSYVQSTDTQYF. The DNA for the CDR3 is TGTGCCAGCAGTTACGTCCAGAGCACAGATACGCAGTATTTT.

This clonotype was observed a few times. The CDR3 loop is CASSPGLLGSYNSPLHF. The CDR3 coding sequence is TGTGCCAGCAGTCCAGGACTTTTGGGCTCCTATAATTCACCCCTCCACTTT. The rearrangement uses TRBV6-5 and TRBJ1-6; D is unclear. Germline V gives CDR1 MNHEY, CDR2 SVGAGI. Trimming took off 5 bases at V and 0 bases at J, with 14 bases between the two ends. The CDR3 is 17 amino acids.

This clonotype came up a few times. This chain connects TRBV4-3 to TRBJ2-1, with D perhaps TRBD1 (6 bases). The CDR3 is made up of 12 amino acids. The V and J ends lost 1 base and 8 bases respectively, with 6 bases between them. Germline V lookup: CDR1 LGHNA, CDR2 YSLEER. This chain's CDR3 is CASSQAGDEQFF. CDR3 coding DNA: TGCGCCAGCAGCCAAGCAGGGGATGAGCAGTTCTTC.

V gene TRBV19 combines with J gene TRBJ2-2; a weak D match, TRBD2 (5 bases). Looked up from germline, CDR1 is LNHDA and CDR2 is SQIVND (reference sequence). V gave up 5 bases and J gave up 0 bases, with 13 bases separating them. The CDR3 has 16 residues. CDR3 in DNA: TGTGCCAGTAGTCCAGCGGCCCGCACGAACACCGGGGAGCTGTTTTTT. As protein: CASSPAARTNTGELFF.

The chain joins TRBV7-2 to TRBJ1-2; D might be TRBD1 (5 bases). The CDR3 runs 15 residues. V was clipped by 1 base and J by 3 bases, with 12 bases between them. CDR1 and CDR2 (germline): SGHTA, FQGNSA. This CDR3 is CASSLDRGAHYGYTF. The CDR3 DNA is TGTGCCAGCAGCTTAGATCGGGGCGCCCACTATGGCTACACCTTC.

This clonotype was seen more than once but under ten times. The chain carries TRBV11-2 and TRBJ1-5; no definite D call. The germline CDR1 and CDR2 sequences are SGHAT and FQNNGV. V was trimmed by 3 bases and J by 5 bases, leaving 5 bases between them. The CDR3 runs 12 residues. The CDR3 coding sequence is TGTGCCAGCAGCTTTGACCATCAGCCCCAGCATTTT. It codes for CASSFDHQPQHF.

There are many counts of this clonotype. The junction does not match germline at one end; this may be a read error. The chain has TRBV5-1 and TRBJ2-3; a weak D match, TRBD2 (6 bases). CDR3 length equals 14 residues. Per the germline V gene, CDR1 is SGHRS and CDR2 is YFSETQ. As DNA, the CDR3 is TGTGCCAGCAGCTTAGCTGGGAGGACAGATACGCAGTATTTT. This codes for CASSLAGRTDTQYF.

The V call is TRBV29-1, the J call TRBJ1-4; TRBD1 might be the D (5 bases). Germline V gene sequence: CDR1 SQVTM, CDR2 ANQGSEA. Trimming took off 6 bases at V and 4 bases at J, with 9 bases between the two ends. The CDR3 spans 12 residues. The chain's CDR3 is CSVPGGNEKLFF. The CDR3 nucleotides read TGCAGCGTCCCCGGGGGTAATGAAAAACTGTTTTTT. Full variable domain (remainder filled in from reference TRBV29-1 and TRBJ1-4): SAVISQKPSRDICQRGTSLTIQCQVDSQVTMMFWYRQQPGQSLTLIATANQGSEATYESGFVIDKFPISRPNLTFSTLTVSNMSPEDSSIYLCSVPGGNEKLFFGSGTQLSVL.

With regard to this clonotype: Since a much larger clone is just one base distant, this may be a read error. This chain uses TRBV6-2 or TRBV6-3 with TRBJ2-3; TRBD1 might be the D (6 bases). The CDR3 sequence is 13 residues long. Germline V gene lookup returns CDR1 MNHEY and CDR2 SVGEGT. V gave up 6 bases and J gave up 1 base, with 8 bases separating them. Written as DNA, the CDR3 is TGTGCCAGCAGGTCAGGGGGCACAGATACGCAGTATTTT. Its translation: CASRSGGTDTQYF.

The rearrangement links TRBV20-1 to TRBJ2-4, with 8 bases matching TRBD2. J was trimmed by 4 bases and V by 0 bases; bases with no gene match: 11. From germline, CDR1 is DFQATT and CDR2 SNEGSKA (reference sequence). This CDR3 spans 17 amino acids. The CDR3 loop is CSARDQRRGVGKNIQYF. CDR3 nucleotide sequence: TGCAGTGCTAGAGATCAAAGGCGGGGGGTTGGAAAAAACATTCAGTACTTC.

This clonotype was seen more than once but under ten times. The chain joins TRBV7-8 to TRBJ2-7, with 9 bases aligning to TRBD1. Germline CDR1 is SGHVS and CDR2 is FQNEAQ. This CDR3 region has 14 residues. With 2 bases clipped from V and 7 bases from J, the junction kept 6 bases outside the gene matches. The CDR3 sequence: CASSLKQGAGEQYF. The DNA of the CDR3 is TGTGCCAGCAGCTTAAAACAGGGGGCAGGAGAGCAGTACTTC.

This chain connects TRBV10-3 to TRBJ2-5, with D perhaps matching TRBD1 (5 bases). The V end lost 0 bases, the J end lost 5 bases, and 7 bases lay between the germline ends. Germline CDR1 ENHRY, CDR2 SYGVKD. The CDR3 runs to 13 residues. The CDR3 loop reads CAISESPGETQYF. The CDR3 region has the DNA TGTGCCATCAGTGAGTCGCCAGGGGAGACCCAGTACTTC.

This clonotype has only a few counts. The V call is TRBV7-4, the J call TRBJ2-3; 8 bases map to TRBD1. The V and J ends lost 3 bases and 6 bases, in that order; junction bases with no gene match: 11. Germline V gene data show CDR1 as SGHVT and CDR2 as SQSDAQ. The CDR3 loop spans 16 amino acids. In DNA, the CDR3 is TGTGCCAGCAGCTTGGGGCAGGGGGCGCCTGCCGATACGCAGTATTTT. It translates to CASSLGQGAPADTQYF. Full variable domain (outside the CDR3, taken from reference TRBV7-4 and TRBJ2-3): GAGVSQSPRYKVAKRGRDVALRCDSISGHVTLYWYRQTLGQGSEVLTYSQSDAQRDKSGRPSGRFSAERPERSVSTLKIQRTEQGDSAVYLCASSLGQGAPADTQYFGPGTRLTVL.